Listed here is a single T cell receptor beta chain. Its antigen remains unidentified. No much larger clone exists at a distance of one base, and base qualities are not known. The source of the sample is a study of brain T cells in children with intractable seizures (dated by TCRdb to about 2021). Broadly, across the study: As a first screen for immune gene transcripts, resected brain tissue from 53 pediatric epilepsy surgery cases was run on a NanoString immunology panel. About 70% of the 12 selected surgery cases also had pre-surgery blood sequenced, which left four cases with brain tissue only. Overall study outcomes, separate from this receptor: Viral specificity was inferred solely from CDR3 sequence similarity, and the HCMV serostatus of the patients was not known. Because pre- and post-surgery blood were sequenced to different depths, clones absent from the pre-surgery sample may reflect undersampling.

The CDR3 measures 14 amino acids from cysteine to phenylalanine. Just the 42-base CDR3 DNA is kept, in frame starting at base 1. The germline ends are 4 bases apart after V is trimmed by 1 base and J by 1 base. From a lookup of the germline V gene, CDR1 and CDR2 are KGHSH and LQKENI. The immunoSEQ assay was applied to genomic DNA to generate the TCR beta chain sequences. Regarding the original processing steps: CDR3 sequences not starting with the conserved framework cysteine at position 104 were manually removed. To get clonality, the normalized Shannon's Diversity Index was subtracted from one, giving values from 0 (maximal diversity) to 1 (oligoclonal). Chi-squared comparison-of-proportions tests were used to check whether the frequency of the same CDR3 differed between samples, for example brain versus blood. Public clonotypes were identified by searching immuneACCESS, and similarity to known antiviral clonotypes was assessed with the VDJdb browser. TCRdb mirrors the immuneACCESS table, restricted to in-frame sequences. Some clones are absent from its copies; in checked studies, under half trace to an unresolved V gene, and the reason for the others is unknown. Clonal size and the V and J genes are those of that table, whereas D and trimming came from the DNA. The sample data list about 340,000 clones, and over 90% of these were observed just once. About 6% of the sample is held by the ten biggest clonotypes.

What this sample's time point label stands for: blood from clinic visit 5 months post-surgery; TSC patient then seizure free. Surgery cases with the highest brain T cell transcript signatures were selected for TCR beta chain sequencing of brain tissue and, where available, blood. Before surgery, the patients had been given at least one anti-epileptic drug. The TCR-sequenced patients were children whose drug-resistant epilepsy was caused by tuberous sclerosis complex, focal cortical dysplasia, Rasmussen encephalitis or hemimegalencephaly. The Monarch genomic DNA purification kit was used to extract bulk genomic DNA from unsorted brain tissue and whole blood.

The chain couples TRBV18 to TRBJ2-2, with the D gene uncertain. The receptor comes from a boy in the first two years of life with tuberous sclerosis and intractable seizures. The sample consisted of peripheral blood, taken 5 to 6 months after surgery. CDR3 sequence: CASSPRQNTGELFF. The DNA sequence follows: TGTGCCAGCTCACCACGACAGAACACCGGGGAGCTGTTTTTT.